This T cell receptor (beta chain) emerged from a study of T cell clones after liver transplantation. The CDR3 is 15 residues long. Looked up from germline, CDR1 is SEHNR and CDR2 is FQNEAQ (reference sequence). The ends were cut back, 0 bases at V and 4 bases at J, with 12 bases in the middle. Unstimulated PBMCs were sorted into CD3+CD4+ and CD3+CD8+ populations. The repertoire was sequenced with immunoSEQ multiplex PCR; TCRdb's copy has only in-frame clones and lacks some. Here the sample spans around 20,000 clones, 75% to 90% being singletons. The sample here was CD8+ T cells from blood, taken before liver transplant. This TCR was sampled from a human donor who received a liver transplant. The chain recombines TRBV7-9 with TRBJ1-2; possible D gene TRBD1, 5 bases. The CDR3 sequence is CASSLAGQGLYGYTF. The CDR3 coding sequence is TGTGCCAGCAGCTTAGCCGGCCAGGGACTCTATGGCTACACCTTC.